The present T cell receptor (beta chain) was sequenced within a study of T-cell memory formation after mild COVID-19. Study as a whole: The two donors had largely donor-specific TCR clusters.

Details on this clonotype: Its antigen is as yet unknown.

Germline loops: CDR1 SGHTA, CDR2 FQGTGA. V lost 0 bases and J lost 3; bases outside the gene matches: 5. The CDR3 is made up of 16 amino acids. Study-wide results and limits: Contracting CD4+ clones were located mainly in CM and EM, and CD8+ clones in EMRA.

TCRdb fed the 5' RACE reads into MiXCR, producing one record per CDR3 protein. The table lists some 150,000 distinct CDR3 sequences, around 27% of them singletons. The TCR comes from an adult woman who had mild COVID-19 (a few samples of this study predate the infection). Cell type and time point are not known. The J gene is TRBJ2-3, the V gene TRBV7-3, with 8 bases identical to TRBD2. Sequenced input: PBMCs or a T cell subset sorted from them (not recorded which). For the CDR3, the DNA is TGTGCCAGCAGCTTAACGGCGCTAGCGGGTACAGATACGCAGTATTTT. Residues: CASSLTALAGTDTQYF.